This T cell receptor (beta chain) was identified during a study of OX40 agonist ivuxolimab in advanced cancers. Background on the study: Every patient in dose escalation had hepatocellular carcinoma, melanoma, renal cell or head and neck cancer.

Only in-frame clones appear in the TCRdb table, and some are missing; sequencing was by immunoSEQ multiplex PCR. The repertoire holds more than 55,000 clones, with more than 75% as singletons. V lost 1 base to trimming and J lost 7 bases, with 18 bases between them. The CDR3 contains 17 residues. Per the germline V gene, CDR1 is SGHKS and CDR2 is YYEKEE (reference sequence). This clone was seen only a few times. The sequenced sample was CD4+ or CD8+ T cells sorted from blood, obtained in a trial of the OX40 agonist ivuxolimab. The sequence was collected from an adult with an advanced solid tumor such as melanoma, head and neck, liver or kidney cancer. V and J are TRBV5-5 and TRBJ1-6; D may be TRBD1 (6 bases). CDR3 DNA: TGTGCCAGCAGCTTGAACCTCATGCAGGGGTGGAATTCACCCCTCCACTTT. Its translation is CASSLNLMQGWNSPLHF. Filled out from reference TRBV5-5 and TRBJ1-6, the complete variable domain reads DAGVTQSPTHLIKTRGQQVTLRCSPISGHKSVSWYQQVLGQGPQFIFQYYEKEERGRGNFPDRFSARQFPNYSSELNVNALLLGDSALYLCASSLNLMQGWNSPLHFGNGTRLTVT.